A selection of T cell receptor beta chains follows, all from one sample in a study of CD8+ T cells in alopecia areata. Assay used: immunoSEQ multiplex PCR; TCRdb lists only in-frame clones, some missing. The repertoire holds 150,000 to 250,000 clones, with 55% to 70% as singletons. The sample was CD4+ T cells sorted from blood, taken at week 24, from a patient treated with tofacitinib. Every receptor here comes from a human donor with alopecia areata. CDR3s include the opening cysteine and the closing phenylalanine or tryptophan. D genes are given only for firm matches. Size is omitted from some rows. Given values are once, few, many or a class for expanded clones.

>once|-|TRBJ2-5|TRBV7-9
TGTGCCAGCAGCTCCGGACAGAAAGAGACCCAGTACTTC
CASSSGQKETQYF
>-|-|TRBJ1-5|TRBV19
TGTGCCAGTACCCACGGGCAGAGCAATCAGCCCCAGCATTTT
CASTHGQSNQPQHF
>-|-|TRBJ2-2|TRBV4-3
TGCGCCAGCAGCCAAGATTATCTCCGGAATACCGGGGAGCTGTTTTTT
CASSQDYLRNTGELFF
>-|TRBD1|TRBJ1-5|TRBV2
TGTGCCGGGGGTCGTGACAGGGGAGATCAGCCCCAGCATTTT
CAGGRDRGDQPQHF
>-|TRBD2|TRBJ2-5|TRBV11-1
TGTGCCAGCAGCTTGGAAGGGACTAGCGGAGAGACCCAGTACTTC
CASSLEGTSGETQYF
>-|-|TRBJ1-1|TRBV4-1
TGCGCCAGCAGCCAAGAGGCGCTGGAGGGCACTGAAGCTTTCTTT
CASSQEALEGTEAFF
>-|-|TRBJ2-2|TRBV7-3
TGTGCCAGCAGCTTAGTCCTAGGAAACACCGGGGAGCTGTTTTTT
CASSLVLGNTGELFF
>few|-|TRBJ2-1|TRBV29-1
TGCAGCGTTTTCACAGGACAGCGAGACAATGAGCAGTTCTTC
CSVFTGQRDNEQFF
>-|TRBD1|TRBJ2-5|TRBV27
TGTGCCAGCAGTTTTATGCGACAGGGGTTCGAGACCCAGTACTTC
CASSFMRQGFETQYF
>medium-sized|TRBD2|TRBJ2-1|TRBV28
TGTGCCAGCAGTACCCAAATAGCGGGAGGGTTCTACAATGAGCAGTTCTTC
CASSTQIAGGFYNEQFF
>-|TRBD2|TRBJ2-1|TRBV7-2
TGTGCCAGCAGCCTCCTAGCGGGGGGGCAGTTCTTC
CASSLLAGGQFF
>few|TRBD1|TRBJ2-5|TRBV2
TGTGCCAGCAACCGGGACAGGGGGATCGAGACCCAGTACTTC
CASNRDRGIETQYF
>few|TRBD1|TRBJ2-1|TRBV18
TGTGCCAGCTCAACAGGGGGTTCTGAGCAGTTCTTC
CASSTGGSEQFF
>-|TRBD2|TRBJ2-4|TRBV7-2
TGTGCCAGCAGCCCGGGGGGGTCGTTAGCCAAAAACATTCAGTACTTC
CASSPGGSLAKNIQYF
>-|TRBD1|TRBJ1-1|TRBV29-1
TGCAGCGGGGACAGGGGCTTGAACACTGAAGCTTTCTTT
CSGDRGLNTEAFF
>few|TRBD1|TRBJ1-2|TRBV6-6
TGTGCCAGCAGTCGGGGACAGGGAGATCGTGGCTACACCTTC
CASSRGQGDRGYTF
>-|-|TRBJ1-2|TRBV30
TGTGCCTGGAGAACAGGGACGTTAGGCTACACCTTC
CAWRTGTLGYTF
>few|-|TRBJ2-2|TRBV4-1
TGCGCCAGCCGACCTCCGGGGGCAGCAAGGGCCGGGGAGCTGTTTTTT
CASRPPGAARAGELFF
>-|-|TRBJ2-5|TRBV29-1
TGCAGCGTTGAAGAGGGGGGGGCCGGTGAGACCCAGTACTTC
CSVEEGGAGETQYF
>-|TRBD1|TRBJ1-6|TRBV7-2
TGTGCCAGCAGCCAGGGACAGAATTCACCCCTCCACTTT
CASSQGQNSPLHF